Presented here are 18 T cell receptor beta chains from one specimen sequenced in a study of T cells in Graves' hyperthyroidism and ophthalmopathy. Researchers amplified the TCR beta CDR3 regions from RNA transcripts. HTBI primers were the set used in a first-round RT-PCR of the TCR CDR3. TCRdb redid the calling of the multiplex PCR reads with MiXCR, one entry per CDR3 protein. Here the sample spans around 300,000 distinct CDR3 sequences, over 20% being singletons. The sequencing input was blood. These receptors were collected from a man aged 25 to 40 with Graves' ophthalmopathy.

Concerning this clonotype: Being one base from a much bigger clone, this may be a read error. The chain carries TRBV12-3 or TRBV12-4 and TRBJ2-7, with 7 nucleotides matching TRBD1. This CDR3 contains 13 residues. Unmatched junction bases numbered 2, after V lost 4 bases and J lost 2 bases. In DNA form, the CDR3 reads TGTGCCAGCAGTTACAGGGGAGCCTACGAGCAGTACTTC. Its translation: CASSYRGAYEQYF.

V is TRBV20-1 and J is TRBJ2-1; TRBD2 aligns across 13 bases. The V gene end was trimmed by 0 bases and the J gene end by 8 bases; junction bases not matched to a gene: 4. The CDR3 has 15 amino acids. The germline CDR1 and CDR2 sequences are DFQATT and SNEGSKA (reference sequence). Written as DNA, the CDR3 is TGCAGTGCTAGAGATTTTGGACTAGCGGGAGATGAGCAGTTCTTC. Amino acids: CSARDFGLAGDEQFF.

This clonotype was seen many times. The chain is built from TRBV3-1 and TRBJ1-2; no definite D call. CDR3 length: 15 amino acids. The V end was cut by 6 bases, the J end by 0 bases, with 14 bases between. Looked up from germline, CDR1 is LGHDT and CDR2 is YNNKEL (reference sequence). The CDR3 DNA reads as TGTGCCAGCAGTAGGGCGGGAGCACCTAACTATGGCTACACCTTC. Translated, it gives CASSRAGAPNYGYTF.

This chain links TRBV28 with TRBJ2-7; D gene uncertain. The CDR3 contains 12 residues. Trimming stripped 4 bases from V and 6 bases from J, with 10 bases between. Germline values: CDR1 MDHEN, CDR2 SYDVKM. CDR3 sequence (DNA): TGTGCCAGCAGTTCCCCCTGGGGCGAGCAGTACTTC. This codes for CASSSPWGEQYF.

This clonotype appeared once. V is TRBV7-8 and J is TRBJ2-2, with D possibly matching TRBD2 (6 bases). Germline V gene lookup returns CDR1 SGHVS and CDR2 FQNEAQ. V lost 5 bases and J 1 base, leaving 14 bases between the germline ends. CDR3 size: 16 residues. The CDR3 protein is CASSERGDLNTGELFF. The DNA for the CDR3 is TGTGCCAGCAGCGAAAGAGGGGACTTGAACACCGGGGAGCTGTTTTTT.

This clonotype came up a few times. The rearrangement joins TRBV28 to TRBJ1-5; possibly TRBD1 for D (6 bases). The V end lost 4 bases, the J end lost 3 bases, and 13 bases lay between the germline ends. The CDR3 runs 15 residues. Germline CDR1 reads MDHEN; CDR2 reads SYDVKM. CDR3 amino acids: CASSSSRDNNQPQHF. The CDR3 DNA follows: TGTGCCAGCAGTTCGTCCCGGGACAACAATCAGCCCCAGCATTTT.

This clonotype was found many times. This chain uses TRBV5-1 with TRBJ1-6, with 8 bases lining up with TRBD1. This CDR3 region has 15 residues. With V trimmed by 5 bases and J by 7 bases, 8 bases remained unmatched. Germline V gives CDR1 SGHRS, CDR2 YFSETQ. The CDR3 is CASRTGGTGNSPLHF. The DNA for the CDR3 is TGCGCCAGCAGGACTGGAGGGACAGGAAATTCACCCCTCCACTTT.

This clonotype turned up a few times. J is TRBJ2-3 and V is TRBV27; a possible D gene is TRBD1 (6 bases). CDR1 and CDR2 from the germline V gene are MNHEY and SMNVEV (reference sequence). V lost 4 bases to trimming and J lost 1 base, with 12 bases between them. The CDR3 contains 15 residues. CDR3 protein: CASSSQGSGTDTQYF. CDR3 sequence (DNA): TGTGCCAGCAGTTCCCAGGGGAGCGGCACAGATACGCAGTATTTT.

This clonotype was seen many times. V is TRBV11-3 and J is TRBJ2-2; TRBD1 aligns across 8 bases. Germline V gene sequence: CDR1 SGHNT, CDR2 YENEEA. The ends lost 6 bases at V and 0 bases at J; junction bases unmatched: 6. The length of the CDR3 is 16 residues. The CDR3 bases are TGTGCCAGCAGGCCAGGGACAGGAGCGAACACCGGGGAGCTGTTTTTT. Its translation is CASRPGTGANTGELFF.

The rearrangement links TRBV6-2 or TRBV6-3 to TRBJ1-3; D possibly corresponds to TRBD1 (5 bases). The V gene's germline CDR1 is MNHEY and CDR2 SVGEGT. The germline V and J ends were trimmed by 8 bases and 1 base, with 15 bases remaining between them. The CDR3 spans 15 residues. This CDR3 is CASRQGLSSGNTIYF. CDR3 bases: TGTGCCAGCCGTCAGGGACTTTCTTCTGGAAACACCATATATTTT.

The chain is built from TRBV5-1 and TRBJ2-7; no reliable D call. V dropped 4 bases and J dropped 6 bases, with 14 bases sitting between them. Germline CDR1 and CDR2: SGHRS and YFSETQ. This CDR3 is 13 amino acids long. The CDR3 bases are TGCGCCAGCAGCGTCGTTAGGCCCTCCGAGCAGTACTTC. This translates into CASSVVRPSEQYF.

In regard to this clonotype: A read error may explain this, as a much larger clone is one base away. The CDR3 does not end in the conserved phenylalanine or tryptophan, so this is likely a read error. The chain uses TRBV30 and TRBJ2-7; D is ambiguous. The CDR3 runs to 11 residues. The germline V and J ends were trimmed by 0 bases and 6 bases, with 6 bases remaining between them. Germline CDR1 GTSNPN, CDR2 SVGIG (reference sequence). The CDR3 DNA reads TGTGCCTGGAGTGTACCAGCCGAGCAGTACCTC. Its translation: CAWSVPAEQYL.

In its sample, this clonotype was seen a few times. V and J are TRBV2 and TRBJ1-2, with D perhaps TRBD1 (6 bases). The CDR3 contains 12 residues. Germline V gene data show CDR1 as SNHLY and CDR2 as FYNNEI. V lost 7 bases and J lost 3, with 9 bases in between. The CDR3 region has the DNA TGTGCCAGCACAGGGGAATACTATGGCTACACCTTC. It encodes CASTGEYYGYTF.

This clonotype was observed a handful of times. The chain combines TRBV3-1 with TRBJ1-4; D is perhaps TRBD1 (5 bases). V was shortened by 3 bases and J by 0 bases, with 11 bases between the two germline ends. The CDR3 sequence is 16 residues long. CDR1 and CDR2 (germline): LGHDT, YNNKEL (reference sequence). Here the CDR3 reads CASSHTLTATNEKLFF. DNA of the CDR3: TGTGCCAGCAGCCACACCTTGACAGCAACTAATGAAAAACTGTTTTTT.

The V gene is TRBV5-1, the J gene TRBJ2-7; no clear D gene. Germline-derived CDR1 and CDR2 are SGHRS and YFSETQ. Between the trimmed V and J ends, which lost 0 bases and 7 bases, there was a span of 17 bases. CDR3 length: 15 residues. CDR3: CASSLVQDGAREQYF. The CDR3 DNA reads as TGCGCCAGCAGCTTGGTCCAGGACGGAGCCAGGGAGCAGTACTTC. Full variable domain (outside the CDR3, taken from reference TRBV5-1 and TRBJ2-7): KAGVTQTPRYLIKTRGQQVTLSCSPISGHRSVSWYQQTPGQGLQFLFEYFSETQRNKGNFPGRFSGRQFSNSRSEMNVSTLELGDSALYLCASSLVQDGAREQYFGPGTRLTVT.

This clonotype was observed a handful of times. The chain combines TRBV29-1 with TRBJ2-1, with 11 bases lining up with TRBD2. CDR3 length: 13 amino acids. The junction had 1 base not matched to a gene; V was cut back by 6 bases and J by 3 bases. Looked up from germline, CDR1 is SQVTM and CDR2 is ANQGSEA. The CDR3 DNA reads TGCAGCGTAACTAGCGGGAGCTACAATGAGCAGTTCTTC. Protein sequence: CSVTSGSYNEQFF.

The CDR3 sequence is CASITRGGGWNEQFF. The CDR3, as DNA: TGTGCCAGCATTACACGAGGGGGAGGGTGGAATGAGCAGTTCTTC. V and J are TRBV6-2 or TRBV6-3 and TRBJ2-1; D perhaps matches TRBD2 (7 bases). V was clipped by 7 bases and J by 7 bases, with 20 bases between them. The CDR3 sequence is 15 residues long. The germline V gene encodes CDR1 MNHEY and CDR2 SVGEGT.

The V call is TRBV7-2, the J call TRBJ2-7; no firm D call. The CDR3 has 13 residues. Germline CDR1 SGHTA, CDR2 FQGNSA. V was shortened by 5 bases and J by 1 base, with 9 bases between the two germline ends. CDR3 sequence reads: CASSRAPSYEQYF. DNA of the CDR3: TGTGCCAGCAGCCGGGCCCCTTCCTACGAGCAGTACTTC.